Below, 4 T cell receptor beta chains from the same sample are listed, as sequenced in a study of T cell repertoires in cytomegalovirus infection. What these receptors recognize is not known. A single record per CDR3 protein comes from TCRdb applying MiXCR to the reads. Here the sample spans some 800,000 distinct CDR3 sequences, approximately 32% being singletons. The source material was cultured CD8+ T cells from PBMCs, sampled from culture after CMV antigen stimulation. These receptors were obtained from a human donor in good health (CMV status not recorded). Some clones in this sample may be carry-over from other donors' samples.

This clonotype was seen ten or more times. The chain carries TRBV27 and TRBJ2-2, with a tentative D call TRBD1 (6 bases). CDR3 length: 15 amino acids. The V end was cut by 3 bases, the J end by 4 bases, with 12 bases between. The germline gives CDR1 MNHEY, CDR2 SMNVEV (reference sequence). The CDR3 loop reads CASSFLQGRTGELFF. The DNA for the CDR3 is TGTGCCAGCAGTTTCCTGCAGGGGCGCACCGGGGAGCTGTTTTTT.

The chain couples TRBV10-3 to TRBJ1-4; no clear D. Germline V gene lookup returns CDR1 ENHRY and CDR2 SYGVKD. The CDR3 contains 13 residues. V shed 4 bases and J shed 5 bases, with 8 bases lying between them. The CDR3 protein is CAISGANNEKLFF. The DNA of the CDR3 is TGTGCCATCAGTGGGGCCAACAATGAAAAACTGTTTTTT.

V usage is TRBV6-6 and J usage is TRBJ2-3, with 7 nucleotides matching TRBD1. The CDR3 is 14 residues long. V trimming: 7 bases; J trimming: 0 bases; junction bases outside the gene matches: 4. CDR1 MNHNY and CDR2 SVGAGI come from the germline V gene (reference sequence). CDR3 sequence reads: CASTAGGSTDTQYF. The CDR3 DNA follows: TGTGCCAGCACCGCAGGGGGTAGCACAGATACGCAGTATTTT.

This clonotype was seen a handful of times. In DNA form, the CDR3 reads TGTGCCAGCAGTACCGGGACAGGGAAGGACGAGCAGTACGTC. Its translation: CASSTGTGKDEQYV. This chain links TRBV6-2 or TRBV6-3 with TRBJ2-7, with 9 bases that match TRBD1. With V trimmed by 5 bases and J by 5 bases, 7 bases remained unmatched. The CDR3 contains 14 residues. Per germline, CDR1 MNHEY and CDR2 SVGEGT.